One T cell receptor (beta chain) is described in this entry. The sample is drawn from a study of T-cell reconstitution after alpha-beta-depleted transplantation in children. The germline V gene encodes CDR1 DFQATT and CDR2 SNEGSKA (reference sequence). Deletions cut 3 bases from V and 2 bases from J, with 11 bases between. The length of the CDR3 is 13 residues. The library targeted TCRbeta and was prepared with unique molecular identifiers. TCRdb re-derived calls from the PCR reads in MiXCR, one entry per CDR3 protein. The repertoire holds fewer than 750,000 distinct CDR3 sequences, with around 27% as singletons.

The specimen comprised PBMCs, sampled before TCRalphabeta/CD19-depleted stem cell transplant. This clonotype was sampled from a boy less than two years old with Wiskott-Aldrich syndrome, due to receive a stem cell transplant. This chain joins TRBV20-1 and TRBJ2-7, with D tentatively TRBD2 (7 bases). In DNA, the CDR3 is TGCAGTGCTAGGGGGGGGCTCACCTACGAGCAGTACTTC. Translating it yields CSARGGLTYEQYF.